One sample yielded the 25 T cell receptor beta chains listed below, sequenced in a study of T cells after yellow fever vaccination. From the 5' RACE reads, TCRdb called clonotypes with MiXCR, one entry per CDR3 protein. This sample yields over 150,000 distinct CDR3 sequences, of which less than 9% are seen a single time; 2.5% belongs to the top ten. Sequenced material: CD4+ T cells sorted from PBMCs, taken less than 6 days after the first yellow fever vaccination. The receptors here all came from a man younger than 30 who received the YFV17D yellow fever vaccine.

This clonotype has at least ten counts. This chain connects TRBV20-1 to TRBJ2-1; 8 bases align to TRBD2. This CDR3 region has 12 residues. Germline CDR1 DFQATT, CDR2 SNEGSKA (reference sequence). V gave up 7 bases and J gave up 4 bases; unmatched junction bases: 3. Here the CDR3 DNA reads TGCAGTGTTCAGCGGGAGTACAATGAGCAGTTCTTC. Protein: CSVQREYNEQFF.

By frequency in the sample, this clonotype is medium-sized. The rearrangement links TRBV4-1 to TRBJ2-5, with D perhaps matching TRBD2 (7 bases). Trimming shortened V by 3 bases and J by 1 base, and 24 bases separated the two germline ends. Germline lookup yields CDR1 MGHRA and CDR2 YSYEKL. The CDR3 extends over 19 amino acids. CDR3 region: CASSHPGLRGGAFQETQYF. In nucleotides, the CDR3 is TGCGCCAGCAGCCACCCCGGGCTTAGGGGGGGGGCGTTCCAAGAGACCCAGTACTTC.

This clonotype was seen repeatedly, ten times or more. The chain uses TRBV12-3 or TRBV12-4 and TRBJ2-7; 9 nucleotides align to TRBD2. With V trimmed by 5 bases and J by 2 bases, 7 bases remained unmatched. This CDR3 has 15 residues. This CDR3 reads CASSRAGGPAYEQYF. The CDR3 nucleotides read TGTGCCAGCAGTCGAGCGGGGGGCCCCGCCTACGAGCAGTACTTC.

This clonotype has a count of ten or more. V is TRBV2 and J is TRBJ2-2, with a tentative D call TRBD2 (6 bases). Per the germline V gene, CDR1 is SNHLY and CDR2 is FYNNEI. With 8 bases removed from V and 3 bases from J, the gap between germline ends came to 13 bases. The CDR3 is made up of 14 amino acids. The CDR3 loop reads CASCRDWDTGELFF. The CDR3, as DNA: TGTGCCAGCTGCAGGGACTGGGACACCGGGGAGCTGTTTTTT. Full variable domain (rest looked up from reference TRBV2 and TRBJ2-2): EPEVTQTPSHQVTQMGQEVILRCVPISNHLYFYWYRQILGQKVEFLVSFYNNEISEKSEIFDDQFSVERPDGSNFTLKIRSTKLEDSAMYFCASCRDWDTGELFFGEGSRLTVL.

This clonotype was picked up many times. This sequence joins TRBV4-1 and TRBJ2-7, with D hard to call. CDR1 is MGHRA, CDR2 YSYEKL, per germline. This CDR3 is built from 13 residues. The V end lost 0 bases, the J end lost 8 bases, and 11 bases lay between the germline ends. The CDR3, as DNA: TGCGCCAGCAGCCAAGAGGTCTCAGACCAGCAGTACTTC. Translation: CASSQEVSDQQYF.

The rearrangement joins TRBV5-4 to TRBJ2-5, with D possibly TRBD2 on 6 matching bases. This CDR3 has 14 amino acids. Trimming took off 3 bases at V and 2 bases at J, with 11 bases between the two ends. Germline CDR1 is SGHNT and CDR2 is YYREEE (reference sequence). The DNA for the CDR3 is TGTGCCAGCAGCTGGGGACTTTCACAAGAGACCCAGTACTTC. Its protein product is CASSWGLSQETQYF. The full variable domain, with the rest looked up from reference TRBV5-4 and TRBJ2-5, is ETGVTQSPTHLIKTRGQQVTLRCSSQSGHNTVSWYQQALGQGPQFIFQYYREEENGRGNFPPRFSGLQFPNYSSELNVNALELDDSALYLCASSWGLSQETQYFGPGTRLLVL.

The chain links TRBV7-2 to TRBJ1-5, with unresolved D. CDR1 and CDR2 (germline): SGHTA, FQGNSA. The CDR3 is 14 residues long. Trimming removed 5 bases at V and 3 bases at J, with 11 bases between. CDR3 bases: TGTGCCAGCAGCCGGACGGTTGACAATCAGCCCCAGCATTTT. It yields the protein CASSRTVDNQPQHF.

This clonotype has just a few counts. CDR3 sequence: CASSQEGGRSEYEQYF. The CDR3 DNA reads as TGTGCCAGCAGCCAAGAAGGGGGACGGTCAGAATACGAGCAGTACTTC. This chain uses TRBV4-2 with TRBJ2-7, with a tentative D call TRBD1 (6 bases). The length of the CDR3 is 16 residues. Germline values: CDR1 LGHNA, CDR2 YNFKEQ. V lost 0 bases and J lost 4, with 16 bases in between.

This clonotype was detected many times. CDR3 nucleotides: TGTGCCAGCAGTTTACCAAGACCTAATTCACCCCTCCACTTT. Translated: CASSLPRPNSPLHF. The chain joins TRBV12-3 or TRBV12-4 to TRBJ1-6, with D hard to call. The V end lost 2 bases, the J end lost 6 bases, and 8 bases lay between the germline ends. This CDR3 spans 14 amino acids.

This clonotype showed up just a few times. CDR3 in amino acids: CASRPLAPPYNEQFF. The CDR3 DNA follows: TGTGCCAGCAGGCCACTAGCACCCCCCTACAATGAGCAGTTCTTC. The chain links TRBV6-1 to TRBJ2-1; the D gene is possibly TRBD2 (6 bases). Germline CDR1 reads MNHNS; CDR2 reads SASEGT. V lost 6 bases and J 2 bases, leaving 14 bases between the germline ends. The CDR3 spans 15 residues.

This clonotype was detected many times. V is TRBV5-6 and J is TRBJ2-3, with D hard to call. The CDR3 covers 15 residues. Trimming stripped 5 bases from V and 0 bases from J, with 13 bases between. Per the germline V gene, CDR1 is SGHDT and CDR2 is YYEEEE. CDR3 in amino acids: CASSWAPASTDTQYF. The CDR3 DNA follows: TGTGCCAGCAGTTGGGCCCCAGCGAGCACAGATACGCAGTATTTT.

The CDR3 DNA is TGTGCCAGCATCGACGGACAGGCTCAAGAGACCCAGTACTTC. Residues: CASIDGQAQETQYF. The chain joins TRBV7-2 to TRBJ2-5, with 7 bases lining up with TRBD1. The CDR3 has 14 amino acids. Germline CDR1 SGHTA, CDR2 FQGNSA. Trimming removed 7 bases from V and 2 bases from J; junction bases left unmatched: 7.

This clonotype has ten or more counts. The V and J genes are TRBV6-5 and TRBJ2-5; 9 bases map to TRBD1. The CDR3 covers 14 residues. With V trimmed by 7 bases and J by 5 bases, 8 bases remained unmatched. Per germline, CDR1 MNHEY and CDR2 SVGAGI. CDR3: CASTPGQGGETQYF. Here the CDR3 DNA reads TGTGCCAGCACCCCGGGACAGGGAGGGGAGACCCAGTACTTC.

With regard to this clonotype: An end of the junction does not agree with germline; a read error may underlie this. The chain carries TRBV7-2 and TRBJ1-1, with D hard to call. This CDR3 spans 16 amino acids. Germline V lookup: CDR1 SGHTA, CDR2 FQGNSA. In nucleotides, the CDR3 is TGTGCCAGCAGCTTAGTGGCAGGATTGGGCTACACTGAAACTTTCTTT. It is translated as CASSLVAGLGYTETFF. Based on the CDR3 plus reference TRBV7-2 and TRBJ1-1, the full variable domain is GAGVSQSPSNKVTEKGKDVELRCDPISGHTALYWYRQSLGQGLEFLIYFQGNSAPDKSGLPSDRFSAERTGGSVSTLTIQRTQQEDSAVYLCASSLVAGLGYTETFFGQGTRLTVV.

J is TRBJ1-6 and V is TRBV19; weak D call: TRBD1 (6 bases). Trimming took 9 bases from V and 10 from J, leaving 22 bases between them. From germline, CDR1 is LNHDA and CDR2 SQIVND (reference sequence). This CDR3 region has 15 residues. The CDR3 reads CASGNRDPLRSPLHF. The DNA for the CDR3 is TGTGCCAGCGGAAACAGGGACCCGTTGAGATCACCCCTCCACTTT.

This clonotype appeared a few times. This chain joins TRBV7-2 and TRBJ2-7; TRBD2 is a possible D gene (6 bases). The ends were cut back, 0 bases at V and 6 bases at J, with 12 bases in the middle. Germline assignment: CDR1 SGHTA and CDR2 FQGNSA. CDR3 length: 14 amino acids. The CDR3 here is CASSLARDLGEQYF. CDR3 DNA: TGTGCCAGCAGCTTAGCGAGGGACTTAGGCGAGCAGTACTTC.

This clonotype was seen repeatedly, ten times or more. This chain links TRBV10-3 with TRBJ2-5; D may be TRBD2 (7 bases). The CDR3 is 16 residues long. Germline CDR1 reads ENHRY; CDR2 reads SYGVKD. The V and J ends lost 2 bases and 1 base respectively, with 14 bases between them. The CDR3 loop is CAISEPPRGAQETQYF. In nucleotides, the CDR3 is TGTGCCATCAGTGAGCCCCCTCGGGGGGCCCAAGAGACCCAGTACTTC.

This clonotype occurred a few times. This sequence joins TRBV20-1 and TRBJ2-2, with 13 nucleotides matching TRBD2. CDR1 is DFQATT, CDR2 SNEGSKA, per germline (reference sequence). CDR3 length: 17 residues. With 5 bases clipped from V and 6 bases from J, the junction kept 12 bases outside the gene matches. The chain's CDR3 is CSASRLAGGPTPGELFF. The CDR3 nucleotides are TGCAGTGCTTCTCGACTAGCGGGGGGCCCTACACCCGGGGAGCTGTTTTTT.

In this sample, this clonotype turned up a few times. This rearrangement joins TRBV3-1 to TRBJ2-7; 7 nucleotides match TRBD1. The CDR3 is 15 amino acids. Trimming cost V 4 bases and J 3 bases; bases outside gene matches: 9. Per the germline V gene, CDR1 is LGHDT and CDR2 is YNNKEL (reference sequence). The CDR3 loop is CASSLTGDGNYEQYF. In nucleotides, the CDR3 is TGTGCCAGCAGCCTAACAGGGGACGGAAACTACGAGCAGTACTTC.

This clonotype has at least ten counts. The chain carries TRBV10-3 and TRBJ2-5; 9 bases are a match to TRBD2. This CDR3 has 14 amino acids. Trimming cost V 10 bases and J 4 bases; bases outside gene matches: 10. Germline V CDR1 and CDR2: ENHRY, SYGVKD. DNA for the CDR3: TGTGCCACCCAATTAGCGGGGGCGACAGAGACCCAGTACTTC. As protein: CATQLAGATETQYF.

There are many counts of this clonotype. This chain joins TRBV29-1 and TRBJ2-1, with a weak D call TRBD2 (5 bases). The V gene lost 4 bases and the J gene lost 9 bases, with 13 bases spanning the gap. The length of the CDR3 is 12 residues. Germline V lookup: CDR1 SQVTM, CDR2 ANQGSEA. CDR3: CSVGPTGFEQFF. The CDR3 nucleotides are TGCAGCGTTGGCCCGACGGGGTTTGAGCAGTTCTTC.

This rearrangement joins TRBV3-1 to TRBJ2-5, with TRBD2 identical over 8 bases. The V gene end was trimmed by 10 bases and the J gene end by 5 bases; junction bases not matched to a gene: 15. This CDR3 has 15 amino acids. Germline values: CDR1 LGHDT, CDR2 YNNKEL (reference sequence). Written as DNA, the CDR3 is TGTGCCACCTGCTCCCGTTGGGGCGGGGGGGAGACCCAGTACTTC. It specifies CATCSRWGGGETQYF.

This clonotype was observed at least ten times. The chain is built from TRBV28 and TRBJ1-2, with a possible D match to TRBD1 (6 bases). CDR1 and CDR2 from the germline V gene are MDHEN and SYDVKM. The V end lost 3 bases, the J end lost 0 bases, and 8 bases lay between the germline ends. This CDR3 is built from 14 residues. The CDR3: CASSFWTANYGYTF. CDR3 bases: TGTGCCAGCAGTTTCTGGACAGCTAACTATGGCTACACCTTC.

The genes are TRBV6-5 and TRBJ2-2; D gene uncertain. The V gene lost 8 bases and the J gene lost 7 bases, with 17 bases spanning the gap. The CDR3 extends over 14 amino acids. Germline V lookup: CDR1 MNHEY, CDR2 SVGAGI. This CDR3 is CASLGGPRGGELFF. CDR3 bases: TGTGCCAGCTTAGGCGGCCCGAGAGGCGGGGAGCTGTTTTTT.

There are many counts of this clonotype. V and J are TRBV6-5 and TRBJ1-3; D might be TRBD1 (5 bases). The CDR3 contains 17 residues. V shed 0 bases and J shed 4 bases, with 16 bases lying between them. CDR1 and CDR2 (germline): MNHEY, SVGAGI. CDR3 coding DNA: TGTGCCAGCAGTTACTCGAGGCCGGGGGGGGTAGGAAACACCATATATTTT. Protein sequence: CASSYSRPGGVGNTIYF.